This T cell receptor (beta chain) was retrieved from a study of post-analysis software for immune sequencing data (dated by TCRdb to between 2014 and 2017). At the level of the whole study: Recorded disease courses included relapsing-remitting, secondary progressive and progressive-relapsing multiple sclerosis, with some patients lacking subtype annotation. A subset of samples was prepared in parallel using single-end sample barcoding, then pooled and co-amplified after Illumina adapter ligation. The patient repertoires were set against around eleven previously published healthy control repertoires from donors whose ages ranged from roughly 6 to 27 years. The research as a whole found: Significantly lower normalized Chao1 diversity was found in multiple sclerosis patients than in controls, suggesting substantial peripheral T-cell clonal expansion. Strong co-clustering of samples prepared in the same batch was shown by direct clustering with F measure, prompting a batch-effect correction. The control group was slightly older than the multiple sclerosis patient group. Roughly 5 TRBV segments, including TRBV5-6, TRBV5-1 and TRBV20-1, were significantly more frequent in patients than controls.

TCR beta repertoires were profiled from peripheral blood of roughly twelve young patients with multiple sclerosis to demonstrate the VDJtools post-analysis software. The patients with multiple sclerosis were children and adolescents between about 6 and 17 years of age. The germline V gene specifies SGHRS as CDR1 and YFSETQ as CDR2. Spanning cysteine to phenylalanine, the CDR3 consists of 15 amino acids. The DNA shown is the 45-base CDR3, in frame from base 1. Clipping removes 0 bases from V and 10 bases from J, with 8 as the unmatched junction base count. Points on this clonotype: The antigen this receptor binds is unknown. Base quality data are lacking; no much larger clone is found one base away.

Library prep was done by PCR. These reads were obtained on an Illumina HiSeq 2500. To reduce PCR and sequencing biases, unique molecular identifiers were built into the TCR beta cDNA libraries. Approximately 500,000 cDNA molecules were obtained per 1 to 10 million input T cells, so each molecule approximated one T cell. The patient libraries were prepared and sequenced with the same protocol used for the earlier healthy control dataset. Samples belonging to the same batch were prepared together, multiplexed and sequenced on a shared HiSeq lane. The paper's processing steps were these. Raw barcoded reads were processed with MIGEC, and single-read molecular identifier groups were discarded before consensus assembly and CDR3 extraction. Clonotype tables were post-analysed with VDJtools, and diversity was normalized by down-sampling all datasets to the smallest sample size. Repertoire overlap clustering matched CDR3 amino acid but not nucleotide sequences to correct batch-related cross-sample contamination. The public sequencing data were trimmed at Q25 with fastp and processed into clonotypes with MiXCR by TCRdb, which kept only in-frame beta chains. Merged by CDR3 protein, the rows form single entries marked with the most common genes and DNA. The V and J calls follow TCRdb's processing rather than the paper's. This sample is represented by 700,000 to 800,000 distinct CDR3 sequences; about 32% of them were singletons. Roughly 0.53% of the sample is held by the ten biggest clonotypes.

Input material: blood. The TCR originated in a girl aged 5-17 years with multiple sclerosis. Recombination linked TRBV5-1 to TRBJ2-1, and 9 junctional nucleotides match TRBD1. The nucleotide sequence is TGCGCCAGCAGCTTGGCGACAGGGGGGGAAGGGGAGCAGTTCTTC. Translation gives CASSLATGGEGEQFF.